One sample yielded the 30 T cell receptor beta chains listed below, sequenced in a study of Ad26.COV2.S vaccination and SARS-CoV-2 variants. Treatment reported: some 19 received Ad26.COV2.S at low or high dose, single or two shots; 5 received placebo; per-sample allocation not given. Collection of samples fell on day 63 after the first vaccine or placebo injection. Repertoires were generated with immunoSEQ multiplex PCR, while TCRdb's copy carries only in-frame clones and drops some. This table holds roughly 700,000 clones, roughly 90% found once. This specimen was peripheral blood, taken in a trial of Ad26.COV2.S vaccine versus placebo. All receptors come from a person between 18 and 60 years old who received the Ad26.COV2.S COVID-19 vaccine or a placebo.

The gene calls are TRBV24-1 and TRBJ2-3; the D gene is possibly TRBD2 (5 bases). This CDR3 has 14 residues. Germline V lookup: CDR1 KGHDR, CDR2 SFDVKD. Deletions cut 2 bases from V and 5 bases from J, with 10 bases between. The CDR3 loop is CATSDSGKQDTQYF. CDR3 DNA: TGTGCCACCAGTGATTCGGGAAAACAAGATACGCAGTATTTT.

The genes are TRBV6-2 or TRBV6-3 and TRBJ2-3, with D unresolved. The CDR3 extends over 11 amino acids. Between the trimmed V and J ends, which lost 6 bases and 3 bases, there was a span of 4 bases. Germline V lookup: CDR1 MNHEY, CDR2 SVGEGT. This CDR3 is CASSRTDTQYF. CDR3 sequence (DNA): TGTGCCAGCAGCAGAACAGATACGCAGTATTTT.

CDR3 amino acids: CASSLVGGSDTQYF. DNA of the CDR3: TGTGCCAGCAGCTTAGTGGGGGGCTCAGATACGCAGTATTTT. The chain uses TRBV11-3 and TRBJ2-3; D is possibly TRBD1 or TRBD2 (6 bases each). The length of the CDR3 is 14 residues. With 1 base removed from V and 4 bases from J, the gap between germline ends came to 9 bases. Germline-derived CDR1 and CDR2 are SGHNT and YENEEA.

The CDR3 sequence is CASSQNAGTGVTGELFF. The DNA of the CDR3 is TGTGCCAGCAGCCAAAACGCCGGGACAGGGGTTACCGGGGAGCTGTTTTTT. The J gene is TRBJ2-2, the V gene TRBV3-1 (or the pseudogene TRBV3-2); 10 bases fit TRBD1. There are 17 residues in the CDR3. Per germline, CDR1 LGHDT and CDR2 YNNKEL (reference sequence). The V and J ends lost 2 bases and 5 bases, in that order; junction bases with no gene match: 8.

The V gene is TRBV5-4, the J gene TRBJ2-7, with D possibly TRBD2 on 6 matching bases. V was trimmed by 2 bases and J by 3 bases, leaving 15 bases between them. Germline V lookup: CDR1 SGHNT, CDR2 YYREEE (reference sequence). CDR3 length: 15 residues. In nucleotides, the CDR3 is TGTGCCAGCAGCTTCGCCAGTGGGGGACTCTACGAGCAGTACTTC. As protein: CASSFASGGLYEQYF.

The gene calls are TRBV6-5 and TRBJ1-4, with D maybe TRBD1 (5 bases). In germline, CDR1 is MNHEY, CDR2 SVGAGI. The CDR3 consists of 15 residues. The germline V and J ends were trimmed by 6 bases and 5 bases, with 16 bases remaining between them. CDR3 region: CASSPSFRENEKLFF. The DNA for the CDR3 is TGTGCCAGCAGCCCCTCCTTCAGGGAAAATGAAAAACTGTTTTTT.

This sequence joins TRBV11-2 and TRBJ1-5; perhaps TRBD1 as D (6 bases). Germline assignment: CDR1 SGHAT and CDR2 FQNNGV. Between the trimmed V and J ends, which lost 3 bases and 3 bases, there was a span of 9 bases. The CDR3 has 14 amino acids. As DNA, the CDR3 is TGTGCCAGCAGCTTTGACAGGATCAATCAGCCCCAGCATTTT. Its protein product is CASSFDRINQPQHF. The entire variable domain, with the rest obtained from reference TRBV11-2 and TRBJ1-5, is as follows: EAGVAQSPRYKIIEKRQSVAFWCNPISGHATLYWYQQILGQGPKLLIQFQNNGVVDDSQLPKDRFSAERLKGVDSTLKIQPAKLEDSAVYLCASSFDRINQPQHFGDGTRLSIL.

This clone appeared once. The chain has TRBV4-2 and TRBJ2-5; D remains ambiguous. Trimming removed 0 bases at V and 0 bases at J, with 8 bases between. CDR1 and CDR2 from the germline V gene are LGHNA and YNFKEQ. The CDR3 has 15 residues. CDR3 DNA sequence: TGTGCCAGCAGCCAAGATCTTGTCGACCAAGAGACCCAGTACTTC. It codes for CASSQDLVDQETQYF.

This clone was seen a handful of times. The genes are TRBV7-2 and TRBJ2-7; 8 bases are a match to TRBD2. This CDR3 is 15 amino acids long. Germline CDR1 SGHTA, CDR2 FQGNSA. The junction had 7 bases not matched to a gene; V was cut back by 5 bases and J by 1 base. This CDR3 reads CASSPSGRLSYEQYF. CDR3 in DNA: TGTGCCAGCAGCCCTAGCGGGCGCCTATCCTACGAGCAGTACTTC.

The genes are TRBV6-6 and TRBJ2-5; either TRBD1 or TRBD2 may fit D (5 bases each). Germline-derived CDR1 and CDR2 are MNHNY and SVGAGI (reference sequence). The V gene lost 4 bases and the J gene lost 2 bases, with 8 bases spanning the gap. This CDR3 has 13 amino acids. CDR3 region: CASSFEGQETQYF. For the CDR3, the DNA is TGTGCCAGCAGTTTCGAGGGGCAAGAGACCCAGTACTTC.

This chain connects TRBV18 to TRBJ1-6; perhaps TRBD1 as D (5 bases). Germline values: CDR1 KGHSH, CDR2 LQKENI. The CDR3 length is 16 residues. V gave up 0 bases and J gave up 10 bases, with 16 bases separating them. CDR3 loop: CASSPPRGVTGSPLHF. The CDR3 bases are TGTGCCAGCTCACCACCGCGGGGGGTAACGGGCTCACCCCTCCACTTT.

The chain employs TRBV2 and TRBJ2-7; 12 positions match TRBD2. V gave up 4 bases and J gave up 1 base; unmatched junction bases: 2. Germline CDR1 and CDR2: SNHLY and FYNNEI. This CDR3 spans 15 amino acids. CDR3 protein: CASSVTSGSSYEQYF. CDR3 nucleotide sequence: TGTGCCAGCAGTGTGACTAGCGGGAGTTCCTACGAGCAGTACTTC.

The V call is TRBV11-2, the J call TRBJ2-7; D is undetermined. Trimming took 3 bases from V and 0 from J, leaving 12 bases between them. The CDR3 totals 15 residues. Germline V lookup: CDR1 SGHAT, CDR2 FQNNGV. The CDR3 reads CASSFSAPSSYEQYF. For the CDR3, the DNA is TGTGCCAGCAGCTTTAGTGCGCCGAGCTCCTACGAGCAGTACTTC.

J is TRBJ1-2 and V is TRBV12-3 or TRBV12-4; D is unresolved. The CDR3 spans 13 residues. Trimming removed 3 bases at V and 2 bases at J, with 7 bases between. Here the CDR3 reads CASSLGNNYGYTF. The CDR3 DNA follows: TGTGCCAGCAGTTTGGGGAACAACTATGGCTACACCTTC.

The gene calls are TRBV15 and TRBJ2-7; 13 nucleotides agree with TRBD2. CDR3 length: 15 amino acids. J was trimmed by 2 bases and V by 5 bases; bases with no gene match: 3. Germline loops: CDR1 LNHNV, CDR2 YYDKDF (reference sequence). CDR3 residues: CATSPGLAGAYEQYF. The CDR3 DNA reads TGTGCCACCAGCCCCGGACTAGCGGGGGCCTACGAGCAGTACTTC.

The chain links TRBV6-5 to TRBJ2-3, with TRBD2 identical over 7 bases. Germline CDR1 is MNHEY and CDR2 is SVGAGI. V lost 6 bases and J lost 0; bases outside the gene matches: 6. The CDR3 is 15 residues long. The CDR3 loop reads CASSKYSGSTDTQYF. CDR3 bases: TGTGCCAGCAGCAAATATAGCGGGAGCACAGATACGCAGTATTTT.

The chain employs TRBV19 and TRBJ1-5, with 10 bases fitting TRBD1. Germline CDR1 reads LNHDA; CDR2 reads SQIVND (reference sequence). The CDR3 has 18 residues. The V segment lost 2 bases and the J segment 5 bases; nucleotides outside the gene matches: 12. CDR3 in amino acids: CASSIWSQDRGRDQPQHF. As DNA, the CDR3 is TGTGCCAGTAGTATATGGTCCCAAGACAGGGGGCGCGATCAGCCCCAGCATTTT.

The chain recombines TRBV7-8 with TRBJ2-7; D is perhaps TRBD1 (5 bases). Germline CDR1 SGHVS, CDR2 FQNEAQ. The V gene lost 5 bases and the J gene lost 2 bases, with 16 bases spanning the gap. This CDR3 is 15 amino acids long. CDR3 protein: CASSVFTGPTYEQYF. For the CDR3, the DNA is TGTGCCAGCAGCGTCTTCACAGGACCGACCTACGAGCAGTACTTC.

The J gene is TRBJ2-1, the V gene TRBV5-4, with 9 bases fitting TRBD1. The V and J ends lost 3 bases and 3 bases, in that order; junction bases with no gene match: 4. Germline V gene sequence: CDR1 SGHNT, CDR2 YYREEE (reference sequence). This CDR3 is built from 15 residues. CDR3 protein: CASSSDRGNYNEQFF. CDR3 nucleotide sequence: TGTGCCAGCAGCTCGGACAGGGGAAACTACAATGAGCAGTTCTTC.

The V gene is TRBV19, the J gene TRBJ2-2; D remains unclear. Germline V gene sequence: CDR1 LNHDA, CDR2 SQIVND (reference sequence). The V end was cut by 3 bases, the J end by 8 bases, with 7 bases between. The CDR3 consists of 12 residues. This CDR3 is CASSIPVGELFF. The DNA for the CDR3 is TGTGCCAGTAGTATCCCGGTTGGGGAGCTGTTTTTT.

The chain recombines TRBV7-2 with TRBJ2-1; 9 positions agree with TRBD2. Germline assignment: CDR1 SGHTA and CDR2 FQGNSA. With 7 bases clipped from V and 4 bases from J, the junction kept 8 bases outside the gene matches. The CDR3 runs to 15 residues. The chain's CDR3 is CASNHGAGGYNEQFF. The DNA for the CDR3 is TGTGCCAGCAACCATGGGGCGGGAGGGTACAATGAGCAGTTCTTC.

CDR3 in amino acids: CASSIRPGGTGANVLTF. CDR3 DNA sequence: TGTGCCAGCAGCATCAGGCCCGGGGGAACTGGGGCCAACGTCCTGACTTTC. The rearrangement uses TRBV7-9 and TRBJ2-6; D perhaps matches TRBD2 (6 bases). The CDR3 has 17 amino acids. The V gene's germline CDR1 is SEHNR and CDR2 FQNEAQ (reference sequence). V shed 5 bases and J shed 2 bases, with 16 bases lying between them. The complete variable domain, with remaining parts taken from reference TRBV7-9 and TRBJ2-6, reads DTGVSQNPRHKITKRGQNVTFRCDPISEHNRLYWYRQTLGQGPEFLTYFQNEAQLEKSRLLSDRFSAERPKGSFSTLEIQRTEQGDSAMYLCASSIRPGGTGANVLTFGAGSRLTVL.

The DNA for the CDR3 is TGTGCCAGCAGCAAGAGCATACAGGGCGGCGAGCAGTACTTC. Translated, it gives CASSKSIQGGEQYF. The V gene is TRBV11-3, the J gene TRBJ2-7; maybe TRBD1 (6 bases). The CDR3 contains 14 residues. Germline CDR1 is SGHNT and CDR2 is YENEEA. V was cut by 5 bases and J by 6 bases, with 17 bases left in between.

The V and J genes are TRBV24-1 and TRBJ2-6; 8 bases are shared with TRBD1. The germline gives CDR1 KGHDR, CDR2 SFDVKD. The CDR3 runs to 18 residues. With 9 bases clipped from V and 0 bases from J, the junction kept 12 bases outside the gene matches. The CDR3, as DNA: TGTGCCACCCGCCCATCGGGACAGGATGACTCTGGGGCCAACGTCCTGACTTTC. This sequence encodes CATRPSGQDDSGANVLTF.

J is TRBJ1-5 and V is TRBV9, with D possibly matching TRBD1 (6 bases). Trimming shortened V by 4 bases and J by 1 base, and 12 bases separated the two germline ends. CDR3 size: 15 residues. Per the germline V gene, CDR1 is SGDLS and CDR2 is YYNGEE. In DNA form, the CDR3 reads TGTGCCAGCAGCCCGGGGGGCATGAGCAATCAGCCCCAGCATTTT. Its protein is CASSPGGMSNQPQHF.

The chain recombines TRBV21-1 with TRBJ2-7; the D segment call TRBD1 is taken from the table without a DNA check. TRBV21-1 is deemed a pseudogene. The CDR3 loop spans 15 amino acids. Here the CDR3 reads CASTTPPQSSYEQYF. CDR3 nucleotide sequence: TGTGCCAGCACCACCCCCCCACAGAGCTCCTACGAGCAGTACTTC.

The chain carries TRBV29-1 and TRBJ1-2; 8 positions match TRBD1. Germline V CDR1 and CDR2: SQVTM, ANQGSEA. With V trimmed by 5 bases and J by 1 base, 3 bases remained unmatched. The CDR3 loop spans 13 amino acids. The CDR3 DNA reads as TGCAGCGTTCCGGGACAGGTTAACTATGGCTACACCTTC. It codes for CSVPGQVNYGYTF.

The chain recombines TRBV15 with TRBJ2-5; D call uncertain. In germline, CDR1 is LNHNV, CDR2 YYDKDF (reference sequence). Trimming removed 0 bases at V and 2 bases at J, with 4 bases between. This CDR3 contains 13 residues. The chain's CDR3 is CATSRDTQETQYF. The CDR3 DNA follows: TGTGCCACCAGCAGAGACACGCAAGAGACCCAGTACTTC.

The chain recombines TRBV5-1 with TRBJ2-5; 7 positions match TRBD1. Looked up from germline, CDR1 is SGHRS and CDR2 is YFSETQ. The V and J ends lost 6 bases and 1 base, in that order; junction bases with no gene match: 3. CDR3 size: 13 residues. CDR3 nucleotides: TGCGCCAGCACCCAGGGGGTCCAAGAGACCCAGTACTTC. Encoded protein: CASTQGVQETQYF.

This CDR3 is CATTETAGYGYTF. CDR3 bases: TGTGCCACCACAGAAACGGCGGGCTATGGCTACACCTTC. The chain joins TRBV19 to TRBJ1-2; D not resolved. The germline V and J ends were trimmed by 10 bases and 4 bases, with 16 bases remaining between them. Germline lookup yields CDR1 LNHDA and CDR2 SQIVND (reference sequence). The CDR3 is 13 residues long.